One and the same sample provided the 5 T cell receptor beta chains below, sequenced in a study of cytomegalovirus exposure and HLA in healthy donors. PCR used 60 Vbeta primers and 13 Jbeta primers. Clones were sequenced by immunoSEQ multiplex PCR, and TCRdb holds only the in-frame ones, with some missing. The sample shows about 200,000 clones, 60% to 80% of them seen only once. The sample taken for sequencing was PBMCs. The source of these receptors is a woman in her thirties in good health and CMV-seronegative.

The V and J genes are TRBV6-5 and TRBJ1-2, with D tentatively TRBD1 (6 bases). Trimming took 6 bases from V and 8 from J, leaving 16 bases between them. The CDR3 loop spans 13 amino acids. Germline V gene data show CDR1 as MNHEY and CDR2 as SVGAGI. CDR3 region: CASRLTGYGGYTF. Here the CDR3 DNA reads TGTGCCAGCAGGCTCACAGGGTACGGCGGCTACACCTTC.

The CDR3 nucleotides are TGTGCCAGCAGCTCAAGGGGTAGACAGGGGAAAAATCAGCCCCAGCATTTT. Amino acids: CASSSRGRQGKNQPQHF. The chain carries TRBV7-8 and TRBJ1-5; 8 nucleotides align to TRBD1. CDR3 size: 17 residues. Germline V gives CDR1 SGHVS, CDR2 FQNEAQ. V shed 4 bases, J shed 4 bases, and the junction held 12 bases outside the gene matches. The variable domain in full, completed from reference TRBV7-8 and TRBJ1-5, reads GAGVSQSPRYKVAKRGQDVALRCDPISGHVSLFWYQQALGQGPEFLTYFQNEAQLDKSGLPSDRFFAERPEGSVSTLKIQRTQQEDSAVYLCASSSRGRQGKNQPQHFGDGTRLSIL.

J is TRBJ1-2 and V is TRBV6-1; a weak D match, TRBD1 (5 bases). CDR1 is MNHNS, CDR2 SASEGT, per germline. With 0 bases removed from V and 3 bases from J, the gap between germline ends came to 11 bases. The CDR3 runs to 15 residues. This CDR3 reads CASSEAMSGYYGYTF. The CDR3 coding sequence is TGTGCCAGCAGTGAAGCGATGTCAGGGTACTATGGCTACACCTTC.

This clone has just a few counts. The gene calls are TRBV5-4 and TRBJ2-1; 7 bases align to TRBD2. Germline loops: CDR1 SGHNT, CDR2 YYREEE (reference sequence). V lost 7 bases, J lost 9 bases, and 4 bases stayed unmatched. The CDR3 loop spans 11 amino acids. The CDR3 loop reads CASLGRGEQFF. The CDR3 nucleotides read TGTGCCAGCTTGGGGAGGGGTGAGCAGTTCTTC.

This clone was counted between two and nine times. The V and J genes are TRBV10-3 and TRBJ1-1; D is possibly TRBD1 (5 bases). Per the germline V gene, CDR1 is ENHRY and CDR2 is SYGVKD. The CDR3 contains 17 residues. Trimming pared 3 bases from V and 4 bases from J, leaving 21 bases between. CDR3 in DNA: TGTGCCATCAGTGACTACAGCCGTCAAGAAAGGGGCACTGAAGCTTTCTTT. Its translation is CAISDYSRQERGTEAFF.